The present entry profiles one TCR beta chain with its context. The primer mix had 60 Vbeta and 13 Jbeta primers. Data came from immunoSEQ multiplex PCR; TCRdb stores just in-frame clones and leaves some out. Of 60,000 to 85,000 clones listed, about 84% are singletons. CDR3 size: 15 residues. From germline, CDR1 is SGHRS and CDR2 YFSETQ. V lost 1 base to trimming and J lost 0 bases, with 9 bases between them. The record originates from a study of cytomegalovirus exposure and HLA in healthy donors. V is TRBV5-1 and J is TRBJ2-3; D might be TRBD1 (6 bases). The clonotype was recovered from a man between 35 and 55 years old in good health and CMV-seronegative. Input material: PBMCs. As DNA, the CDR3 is TGCGCCAGCAGCTTGTGGGGGCTTAGCACAGATACGCAGTATTTT. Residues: CASSLWGLSTDTQYF.